The 20 T cell receptor beta chains presented below share a single source sample, sequenced in a study of OX40 agonist ivuxolimab in advanced cancers. Only in-frame clones appear in the TCRdb table, and some are missing; sequencing was by immunoSEQ multiplex PCR. The repertoire holds 45,000 to 65,000 clones, with roughly 90% as singletons. This sample comprised CD4+ or CD8+ T cells sorted from blood, obtained in a trial of the OX40 agonist ivuxolimab. The receptors were gathered from an adult with an advanced solid tumor such as melanoma, head and neck, liver or kidney cancer.

The rearrangement uses TRBV28 and TRBJ2-5, with D perhaps being TRBD1 or TRBD2 (5 bases each). The germline V gene encodes CDR1 MDHEN and CDR2 SYDVKM. The CDR3 is made up of 21 amino acids. V dropped 5 bases and J dropped 3 bases, with 34 bases sitting between them. The CDR3 protein is CASSPWDPLESDPLGKETQYF. The CDR3 DNA is TGTGCCAGCAGTCCCTGGGACCCCCTTGAATCGGACCCACTAGGTAAAGAGACCCAGTACTTC.

The chain carries TRBV7-9 and TRBJ2-5; 8 bases match TRBD2. V was pared by 5 bases and J by 5 bases, with 10 bases of the junction left unmatched. The germline V gene has CDR1 SEHNR and CDR2 FQNEAQ (reference sequence). The CDR3 covers 15 residues. The DNA for the CDR3 is TGTGCCAGCAGCCACCCAATGGAGCGGGAGGAGACCCAGTACTTC. It codes for CASSHPMEREETQYF.

The chain employs TRBV4-1 and TRBJ1-5, with D possibly TRBD1 on 5 matching bases. The CDR3 extends over 15 amino acids. Germline CDR1 and CDR2: MGHRA and YSYEKL. V was pared by 4 bases and J by 1 base, with 11 bases between. In DNA, the CDR3 is TGCGCCAGCAGCCCCCTTGAGGGGAGCAATCAGCCCCAGCATTTT. This translates into CASSPLEGSNQPQHF.

The V and J genes are TRBV7-9 and TRBJ1-2; D might be TRBD1 (5 bases). Looked up from germline, CDR1 is SEHNR and CDR2 is FQNEAQ (reference sequence). The V end lost 1 base, the J end lost 4 bases, and 16 bases lay between the germline ends. CDR3 length: 16 amino acids. CDR3 in amino acids: CASSLGGTATFYGYTF. CDR3 DNA: TGTGCCAGCAGCTTAGGGGGCACGGCAACCTTCTATGGCTACACCTTC.

The rearrangement links TRBV5-1 to TRBJ2-7; tentatively, D is TRBD1 (6 bases). Looked up from germline, CDR1 is SGHRS and CDR2 is YFSETQ. Trimming removed 0 bases from V and 3 bases from J, with 13 bases in between. The CDR3 runs to 15 residues. CDR3 sequence (DNA): TGCGCCAGCAGCTTGGAAGGTACAGGGAGCTACGAGCAGTACTTC. This translates into CASSLEGTGSYEQYF.

This rearrangement joins TRBV5-5 to TRBJ2-1; D ambiguous. The V and J ends lost 5 bases and 0 bases respectively, with 12 bases between them. Germline-derived CDR1 and CDR2 are SGHKS and YYEKEE (reference sequence). This CDR3 is built from 15 residues. DNA for the CDR3: TGTGCCAGCAGTCTTGAGTATGGCTCCTACAATGAGCAGTTCTTC. Translated, it gives CASSLEYGSYNEQFF.

The V gene is TRBV7-7, the J gene TRBJ2-7; 10 bases line up with TRBD1. The CDR3 has 15 amino acids. Trimming removed 3 bases from V and 7 bases from J; junction bases left unmatched: 9. CDR1 SSHAT and CDR2 FNYEAQ come from the germline V gene (reference sequence). This CDR3 is CASSLGQGFFYEQYF. CDR3 DNA sequence: TGTGCCAGCAGCTTGGGACAGGGGTTCTTCTATGAGCAGTACTTC.

The V call is TRBV4-3, the J call TRBJ2-3, with D possibly being TRBD1 or TRBD2 (5 bases each). CDR3 size: 15 residues. Per germline, CDR1 LGHNA and CDR2 YSLEER. V shed 1 base and J shed 5 bases, with 13 bases lying between them. This CDR3 is CASSQGGRNLDTQYF. Here the CDR3 DNA reads TGCGCCAGCAGCCAAGGGGGACGAAACTTAGATACGCAGTATTTT.

The chain has TRBV30 and TRBJ1-1, with D tentatively TRBD1 (5 bases). The CDR3 is 13 amino acids. V lost 1 base and J lost 2, with 8 bases in between. Germline CDR1 reads GTSNPN; CDR2 reads SVGIG (reference sequence). The CDR3 sequence: CAWSAGINTEAFF. The DNA of the CDR3 is TGTGCCTGGAGTGCAGGGATTAACACTGAAGCTTTCTTT. Combining the CDR3 with reference TRBV30 and TRBJ1-1 gives the whole variable domain SQTIHQWPATLVQPVGSPLSLECTVEGTSNPNLYWYRQAAGRGLQLLFYSVGIGQISSEVPQNLSASRPQDRQFILSSKKLLLSDSGFYLCAWSAGINTEAFFGQGTRLTVV.

The gene calls are TRBV5-5 and TRBJ1-3, with D possibly being TRBD1 (5 bases). V was clipped by 2 bases and J by 1 base, with 16 bases between them. CDR1 is SGHKS and CDR2 is YYEKEE in the germline V gene (reference sequence). The CDR3 contains 17 residues. The CDR3 sequence is CASSFLLGGGSGNTIYF. The CDR3 DNA reads TGTGCCAGCAGCTTCCTCCTGGGTGGGGGTTCTGGAAACACCATATATTTT.

V and J are TRBV4-1 and TRBJ1-3; D is uncertain. Germline values: CDR1 MGHRA, CDR2 YSYEKL. This CDR3 has 15 residues. V dropped 0 bases and J dropped 4 bases, with 10 bases sitting between them. CDR3 in DNA: TGCGCCAGCAGCCAAGAACCGGGGTCGGGAAACACCATATATTTT. Translation gives CASSQEPGSGNTIYF.

The rearrangement joins TRBV27 to TRBJ2-7; 10 nucleotides match TRBD2. Germline loops: CDR1 MNHEY, CDR2 SMNVEV (reference sequence). CDR3 length equals 14 residues. V lost 6 bases to trimming and J lost 2 bases; unmatched junction nucleotides: 4. In DNA form, the CDR3 reads TGTGCCAGCAGGTTAGCGGGAGGAGCCTACGAGCAGTACTTC. Translated: CASRLAGGAYEQYF.

V gene TRBV7-9 combines with J gene TRBJ2-3; D call uncertain. There are 12 residues in the CDR3. Germline CDR1 and CDR2: SEHNR and FQNEAQ (reference sequence). Trimming took off 3 bases at V and 2 bases at J, with 3 bases between the two ends. The CDR3 bases are TGTGCCAGCAGCTTGCTCACAGATACGCAGTATTTT. Translation: CASSLLTDTQYF.

Here the CDR3 reads CSVDESYEQYF. For the CDR3, the DNA is TGCAGCGTTGACGAGTCCTACGAGCAGTACTTC. The J gene is TRBJ2-7, the V gene TRBV29-1, with D unresolved. Deletions cut 3 bases from V and 1 base from J, with 4 bases between. Germline CDR1 is SQVTM and CDR2 is ANQGSEA. The CDR3 runs 11 residues.

The V and J genes are TRBV5-6 and TRBJ1-2, with 12 bases matching TRBD1. There are 15 residues in the CDR3. The ends lost 3 bases at V and 7 bases at J; junction bases unmatched: 7. Germline loops: CDR1 SGHDT, CDR2 YYEEEE. CDR3: CASSSTGQGAGGYTF. The CDR3 nucleotides read TGTGCCAGCAGCTCCACGGGACAGGGGGCGGGTGGCTACACCTTC.

This clone qualifies as medium-sized. The chain joins TRBV4-1 to TRBJ2-5; tentatively, D is TRBD1 or TRBD2 (5 bases each). V lost 1 base, J lost 5 bases, and 5 bases lay in between. The CDR3 runs to 12 residues. Germline V CDR1 and CDR2: MGHRA, YSYEKL. The CDR3 spells CASSQGGETQYF. As DNA, the CDR3 is TGCGCCAGCAGCCAAGGGGGGGAGACCCAGTACTTC.

The chain combines TRBV29-1 with TRBJ2-1, with D maybe TRBD1 (6 bases). In germline, CDR1 is SQVTM, CDR2 ANQGSEA. This CDR3 has 15 amino acids. The germline V and J ends were trimmed by 6 bases and 8 bases, with 23 bases remaining between them. CDR3 sequence reads: CSVQGWGSLSHEQFF. The CDR3 DNA sequence: TGCAGCGTCCAGGGGTGGGGGAGCCTTTCCCATGAGCAGTTCTTC.

The gene calls are TRBV27 and TRBJ2-5; 13 bases match TRBD2. Per the germline V gene, CDR1 is MNHEY and CDR2 is SMNVEV (reference sequence). The CDR3 is 15 residues long. V dropped 7 bases and J dropped 1; count of bases not matched to a gene: 3. DNA of the CDR3: TGTGCCAGCACACGACTAGCGGGAGGCCAAGAGACCCAGTACTTC. It specifies CASTRLAGGQETQYF.

The chain employs TRBV25-1 and TRBJ1-1, with D tentatively TRBD1 (5 bases). Per germline, CDR1 MGHDK and CDR2 SYGVNS. CDR3 size: 12 residues. The V and J ends lost 5 bases and 7 bases respectively, with 11 bases between them. CDR3 sequence: CASSRGADEAFF. The CDR3 DNA reads as TGTGCCAGCAGTAGGGGAGCAGATGAAGCTTTCTTT.

This clone has just one count. J is TRBJ1-2 and V is TRBV7-8; 8 positions match TRBD1. Germline CDR1 and CDR2: SGHVS and FQNEAQ. This CDR3 comprises 14 residues. V dropped 5 bases and J dropped 6; count of bases not matched to a gene: 8. CDR3 in amino acids: CASSPLTGGNGYTF. The CDR3 nucleotides are TGTGCCAGCAGCCCGCTTACAGGGGGAAATGGCTACACCTTC.